This paragraph reports one T cell receptor (beta chain). TCRdb's table, derived via immunoSEQ multiplex PCR, lists solely in-frame clones and lacks some. The sample holds about 190,000 clones, roughly 80% seen once. This CDR3 is built from 14 residues. Trimming took 0 bases from V and 3 from J, leaving 8 bases between them. The V gene's germline CDR1 is LNHNV and CDR2 YYDKDF (reference sequence). The data stem from a study of blood T cell repertoires in COVID-19. Looking at the study overall: T cells, B-cell-depleted T cells, or PBMCs supplied cDNA or gDNA.

This chain uses TRBV15 with TRBJ2-5; no clear D gene. The sample comprised peripheral blood. The source is a woman aged 45-59 years with acute or convalescent COVID-19. This CDR3 reads CATSRDRAEETQYF. CDR3 nucleotide sequence: TGTGCCACCAGCAGAGATCGAGCTGAAGAGACCCAGTACTTC.